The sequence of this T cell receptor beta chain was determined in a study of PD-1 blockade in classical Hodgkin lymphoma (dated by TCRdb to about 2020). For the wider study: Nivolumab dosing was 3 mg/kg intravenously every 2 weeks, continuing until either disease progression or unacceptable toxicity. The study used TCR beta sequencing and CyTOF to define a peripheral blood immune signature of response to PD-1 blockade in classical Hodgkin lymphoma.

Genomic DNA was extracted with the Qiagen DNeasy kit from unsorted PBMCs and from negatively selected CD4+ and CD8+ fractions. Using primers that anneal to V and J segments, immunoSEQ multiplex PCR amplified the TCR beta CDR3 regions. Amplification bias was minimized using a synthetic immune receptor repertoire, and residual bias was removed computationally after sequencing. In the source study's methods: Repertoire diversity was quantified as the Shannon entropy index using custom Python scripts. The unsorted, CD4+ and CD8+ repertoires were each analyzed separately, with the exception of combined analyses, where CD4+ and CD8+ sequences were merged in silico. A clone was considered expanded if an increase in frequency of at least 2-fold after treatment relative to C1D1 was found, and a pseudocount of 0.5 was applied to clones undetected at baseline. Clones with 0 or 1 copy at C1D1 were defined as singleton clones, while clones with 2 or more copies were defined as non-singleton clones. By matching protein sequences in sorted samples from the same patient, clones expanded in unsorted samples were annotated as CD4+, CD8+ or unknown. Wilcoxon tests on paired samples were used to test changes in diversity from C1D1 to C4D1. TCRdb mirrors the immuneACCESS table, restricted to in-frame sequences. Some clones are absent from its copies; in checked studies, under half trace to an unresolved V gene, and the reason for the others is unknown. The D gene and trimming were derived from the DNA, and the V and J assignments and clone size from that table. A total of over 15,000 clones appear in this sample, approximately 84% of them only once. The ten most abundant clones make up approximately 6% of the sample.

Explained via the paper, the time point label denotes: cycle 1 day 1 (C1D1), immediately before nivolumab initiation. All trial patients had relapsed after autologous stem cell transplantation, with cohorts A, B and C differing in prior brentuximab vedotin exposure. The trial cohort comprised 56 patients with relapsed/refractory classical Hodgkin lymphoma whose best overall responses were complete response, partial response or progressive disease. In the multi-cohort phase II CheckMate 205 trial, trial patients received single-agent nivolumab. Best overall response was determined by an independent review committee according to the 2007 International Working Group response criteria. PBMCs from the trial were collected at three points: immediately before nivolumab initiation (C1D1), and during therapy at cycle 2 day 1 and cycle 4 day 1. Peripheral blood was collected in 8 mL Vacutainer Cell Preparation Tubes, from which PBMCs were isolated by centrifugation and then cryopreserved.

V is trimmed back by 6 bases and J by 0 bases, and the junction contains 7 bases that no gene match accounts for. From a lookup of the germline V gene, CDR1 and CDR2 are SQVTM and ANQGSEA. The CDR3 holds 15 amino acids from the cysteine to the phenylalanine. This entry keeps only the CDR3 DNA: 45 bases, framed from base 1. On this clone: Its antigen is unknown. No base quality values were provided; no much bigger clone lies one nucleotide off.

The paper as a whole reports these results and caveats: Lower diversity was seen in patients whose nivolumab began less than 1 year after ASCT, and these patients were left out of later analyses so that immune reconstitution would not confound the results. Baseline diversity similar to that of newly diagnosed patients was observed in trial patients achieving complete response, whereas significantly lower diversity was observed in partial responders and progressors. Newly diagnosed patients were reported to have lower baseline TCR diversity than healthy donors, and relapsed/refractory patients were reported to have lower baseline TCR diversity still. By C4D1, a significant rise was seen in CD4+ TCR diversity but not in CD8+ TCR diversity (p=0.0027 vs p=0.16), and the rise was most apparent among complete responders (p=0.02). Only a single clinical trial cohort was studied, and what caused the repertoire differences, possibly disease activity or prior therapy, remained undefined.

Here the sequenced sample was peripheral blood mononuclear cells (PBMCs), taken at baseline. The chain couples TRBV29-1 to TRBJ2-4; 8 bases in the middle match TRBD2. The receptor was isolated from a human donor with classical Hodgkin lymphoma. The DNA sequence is TGCAGCGTGCCGACTAGCGTCCCAGCCAAAAACATTCAGTACTTC. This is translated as CSVPTSVPAKNIQYF.